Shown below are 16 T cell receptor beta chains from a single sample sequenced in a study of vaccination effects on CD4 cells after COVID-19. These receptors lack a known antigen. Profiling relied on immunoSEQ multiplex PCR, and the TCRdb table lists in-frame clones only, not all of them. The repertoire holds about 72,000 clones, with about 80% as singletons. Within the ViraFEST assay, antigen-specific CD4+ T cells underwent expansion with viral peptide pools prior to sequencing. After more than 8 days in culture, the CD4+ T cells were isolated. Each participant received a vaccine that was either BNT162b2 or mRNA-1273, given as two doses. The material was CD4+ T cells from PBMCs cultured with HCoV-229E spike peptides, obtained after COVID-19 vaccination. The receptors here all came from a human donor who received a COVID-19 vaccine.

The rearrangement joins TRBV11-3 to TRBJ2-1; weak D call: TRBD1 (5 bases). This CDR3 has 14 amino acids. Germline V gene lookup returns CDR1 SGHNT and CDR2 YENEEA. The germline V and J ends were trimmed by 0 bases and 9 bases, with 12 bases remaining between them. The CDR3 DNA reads TGTGCCAGCAGCTTAGACACCGATAGGGGTGAGCAGTTCTTC. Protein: CASSLDTDRGEQFF.

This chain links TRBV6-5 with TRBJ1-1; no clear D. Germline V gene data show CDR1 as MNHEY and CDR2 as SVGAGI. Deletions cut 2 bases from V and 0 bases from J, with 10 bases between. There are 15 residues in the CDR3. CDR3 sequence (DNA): TGTGCCAGCAGTTACGGGGTAGGGATGAACACTGAAGCTTTCTTT. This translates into CASSYGVGMNTEAFF.

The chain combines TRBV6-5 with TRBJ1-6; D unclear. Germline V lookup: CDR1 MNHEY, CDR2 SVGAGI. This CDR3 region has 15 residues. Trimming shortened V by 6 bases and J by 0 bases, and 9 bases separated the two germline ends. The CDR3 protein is CASRTRDSYNSPLHF. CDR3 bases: TGTGCCAGCAGAACGCGAGACTCCTATAATTCACCCCTCCACTTT.

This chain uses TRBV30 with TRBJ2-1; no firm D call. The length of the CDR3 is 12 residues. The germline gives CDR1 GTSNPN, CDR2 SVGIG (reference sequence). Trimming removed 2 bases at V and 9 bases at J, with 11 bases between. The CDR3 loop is CAWSPRLGEQFF. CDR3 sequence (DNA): TGTGCCTGGAGTCCACGTCTTGGTGAGCAGTTCTTC.

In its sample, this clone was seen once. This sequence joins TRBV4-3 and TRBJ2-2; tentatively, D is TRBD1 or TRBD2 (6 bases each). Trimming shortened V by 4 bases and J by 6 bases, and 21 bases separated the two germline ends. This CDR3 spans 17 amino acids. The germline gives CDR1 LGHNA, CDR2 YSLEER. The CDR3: CASSRAGGPVGAGELFF. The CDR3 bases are TGCGCCAGCAGCCGCGCCGGGGGCCCCGTCGGGGCCGGGGAGCTGTTTTTT.

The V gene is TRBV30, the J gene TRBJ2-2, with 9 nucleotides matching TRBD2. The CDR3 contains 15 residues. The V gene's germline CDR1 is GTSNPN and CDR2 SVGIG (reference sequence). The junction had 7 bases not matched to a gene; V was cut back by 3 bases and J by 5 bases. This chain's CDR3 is CAWSRAGGGTGELFF. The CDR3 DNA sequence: TGTGCCTGGAGCCGAGCGGGGGGAGGGACCGGGGAGCTGTTTTTT.

CDR3 coding DNA: TGTGCCAGCAGACCCAGGGGAGAGAGAAACACCATATATTTT. Translated: CASRPRGERNTIYF. The chain combines TRBV2 with TRBJ1-3; D is perhaps TRBD1 (6 bases). CDR3 length: 14 residues. The ends were cut back, 6 bases at V and 5 bases at J, with 14 bases in the middle. Germline V gives CDR1 SNHLY, CDR2 FYNNEI.

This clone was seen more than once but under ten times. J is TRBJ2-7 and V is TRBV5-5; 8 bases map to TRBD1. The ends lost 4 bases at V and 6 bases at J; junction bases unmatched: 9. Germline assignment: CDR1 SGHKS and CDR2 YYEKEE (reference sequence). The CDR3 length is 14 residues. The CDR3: CASSPWTGLSEQYV. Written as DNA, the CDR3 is TGTGCCAGCAGCCCCTGGACAGGGTTGAGCGAGCAGTACGTC.

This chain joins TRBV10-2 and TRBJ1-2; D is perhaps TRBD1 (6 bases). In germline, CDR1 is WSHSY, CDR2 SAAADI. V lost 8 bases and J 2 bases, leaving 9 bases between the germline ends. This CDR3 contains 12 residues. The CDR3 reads CASLQGNYGYTF. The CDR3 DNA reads TGCGCCAGCCTTCAGGGGAACTATGGCTACACCTTC.

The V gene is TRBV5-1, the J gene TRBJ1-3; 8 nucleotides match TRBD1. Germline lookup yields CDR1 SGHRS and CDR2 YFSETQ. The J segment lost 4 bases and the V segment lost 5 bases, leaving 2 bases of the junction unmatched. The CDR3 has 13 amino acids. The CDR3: CASRQGDGNTIYF. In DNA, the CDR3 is TGCGCCAGCAGACAGGGGGACGGAAACACCATATATTTT.

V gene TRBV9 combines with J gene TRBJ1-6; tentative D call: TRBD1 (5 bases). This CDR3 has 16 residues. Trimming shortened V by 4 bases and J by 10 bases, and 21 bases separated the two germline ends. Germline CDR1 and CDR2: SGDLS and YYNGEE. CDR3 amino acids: CASSYQGSPTGSPLHF. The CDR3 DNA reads TGTGCCAGCAGCTATCAGGGTTCACCCACCGGGTCACCCCTCCACTTT.

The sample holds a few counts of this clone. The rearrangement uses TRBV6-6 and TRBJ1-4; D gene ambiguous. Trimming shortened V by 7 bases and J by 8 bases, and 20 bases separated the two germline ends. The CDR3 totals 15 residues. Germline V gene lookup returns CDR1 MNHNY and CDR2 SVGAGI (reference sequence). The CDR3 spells CASIRARGVGEKLFF. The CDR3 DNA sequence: TGTGCCAGCATCAGAGCTCGGGGAGTGGGGGAAAAACTGTTTTTT.

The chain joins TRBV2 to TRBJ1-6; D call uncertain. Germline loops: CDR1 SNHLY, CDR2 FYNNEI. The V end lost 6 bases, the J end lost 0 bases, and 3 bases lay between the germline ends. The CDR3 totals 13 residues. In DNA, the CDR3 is TGTGCCAGCAGGAACTCCTATAATTCACCCCTCCACTTT. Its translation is CASRNSYNSPLHF.

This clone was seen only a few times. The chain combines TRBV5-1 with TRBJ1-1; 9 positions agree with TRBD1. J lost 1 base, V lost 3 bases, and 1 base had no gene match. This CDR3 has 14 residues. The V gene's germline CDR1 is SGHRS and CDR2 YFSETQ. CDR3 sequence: CASSWGQGNTEAFF. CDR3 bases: TGCGCCAGCAGCTGGGGACAGGGGAACACTGAAGCTTTCTTT.

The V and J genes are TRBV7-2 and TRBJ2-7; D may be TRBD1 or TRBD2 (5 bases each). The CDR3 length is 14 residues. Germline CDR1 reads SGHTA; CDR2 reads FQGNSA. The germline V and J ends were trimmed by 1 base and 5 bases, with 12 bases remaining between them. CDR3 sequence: CASSLGGGWDEQYV. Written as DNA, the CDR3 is TGTGCCAGCAGCTTAGGTGGGGGATGGGACGAGCAGTACGTC.

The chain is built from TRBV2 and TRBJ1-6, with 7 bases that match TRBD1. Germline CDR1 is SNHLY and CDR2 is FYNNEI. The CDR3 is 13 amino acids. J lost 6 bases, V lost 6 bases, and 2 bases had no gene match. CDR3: CASSYRGNSPLHF. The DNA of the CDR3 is TGTGCCAGCAGCTACAGGGGTAATTCACCCCTCCACTTT.